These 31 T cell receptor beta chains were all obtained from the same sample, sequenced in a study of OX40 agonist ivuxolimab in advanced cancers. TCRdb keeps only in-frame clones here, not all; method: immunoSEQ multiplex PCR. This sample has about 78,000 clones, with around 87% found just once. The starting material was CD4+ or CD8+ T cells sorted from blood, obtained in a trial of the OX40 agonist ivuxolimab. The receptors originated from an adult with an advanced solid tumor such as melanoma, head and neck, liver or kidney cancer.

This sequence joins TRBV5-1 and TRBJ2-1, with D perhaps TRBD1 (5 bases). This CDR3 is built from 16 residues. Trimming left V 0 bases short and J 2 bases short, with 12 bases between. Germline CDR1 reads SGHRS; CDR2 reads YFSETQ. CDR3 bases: TGCGCCAGCAGCTTGGAGGCTGGGGCTACCTACAATGAGCAGTTCTTC. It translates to CASSLEAGATYNEQFF.

As DNA, the CDR3 is TGTGCCAGCTCACCACTGACAGGGGACTATGGCTACACCTTC. This sequence encodes CASSPLTGDYGYTF. The genes are TRBV18 and TRBJ1-2; 8 bases align to TRBD1. This CDR3 has 14 residues. V was clipped by 1 base and J by 3 bases; unmatched bases: 1. The germline V gene has CDR1 KGHSH and CDR2 LQKENI.

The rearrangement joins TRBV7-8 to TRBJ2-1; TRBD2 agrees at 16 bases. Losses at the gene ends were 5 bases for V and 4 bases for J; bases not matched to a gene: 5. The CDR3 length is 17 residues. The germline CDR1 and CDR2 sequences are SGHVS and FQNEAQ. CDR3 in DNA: TGTGCCAGCAGCCTCCAGGGACTAGCGGGAGGGTACAATGAGCAGTTCTTC. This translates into CASSLQGLAGGYNEQFF.

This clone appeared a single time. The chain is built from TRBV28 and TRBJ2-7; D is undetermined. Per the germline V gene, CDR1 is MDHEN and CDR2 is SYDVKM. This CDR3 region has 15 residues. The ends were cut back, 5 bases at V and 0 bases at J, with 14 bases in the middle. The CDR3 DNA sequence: TGTGCCAGCAGTAGAATGCCGGGTAACTCCTACGAGCAGTACTTC. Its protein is CASSRMPGNSYEQYF. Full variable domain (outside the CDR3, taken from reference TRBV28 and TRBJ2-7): DVKVTQSSRYLVKRTGEKVFLECVQDMDHENMFWYRQDPGLGLRLIYFSYDVKMKEKGDIPEGYSVSREKKERFSLILESASTNQTSMYLCASSRMPGNSYEQYFGPGTRLTVT.

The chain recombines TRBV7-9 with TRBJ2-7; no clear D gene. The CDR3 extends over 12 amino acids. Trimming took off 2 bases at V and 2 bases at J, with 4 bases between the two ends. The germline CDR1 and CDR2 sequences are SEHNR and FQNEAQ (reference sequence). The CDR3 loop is CASSLTTYEQYF. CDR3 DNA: TGTGCCAGCAGCTTAACAACCTACGAGCAGTACTTC.

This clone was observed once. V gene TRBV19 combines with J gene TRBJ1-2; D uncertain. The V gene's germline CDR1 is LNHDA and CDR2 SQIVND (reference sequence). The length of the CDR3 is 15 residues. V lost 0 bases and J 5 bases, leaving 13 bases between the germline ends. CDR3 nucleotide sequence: TGTGCCAGTAGTATAGATCCAAGGGAGACTTATGGCTACACCTTC. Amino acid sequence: CASSIDPRETYGYTF.

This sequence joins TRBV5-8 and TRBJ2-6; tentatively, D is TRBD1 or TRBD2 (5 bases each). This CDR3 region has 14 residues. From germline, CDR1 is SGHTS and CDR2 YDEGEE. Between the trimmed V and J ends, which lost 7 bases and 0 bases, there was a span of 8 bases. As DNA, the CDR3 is TGTGCCAGCGGGGACCTCTCTGGGGCCAACGTCCTGACTTTC. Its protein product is CASGDLSGANVLTF. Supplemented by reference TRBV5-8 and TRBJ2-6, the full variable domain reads EAGVTQSPTHLIKTRGQQATLRCSPISGHTSVYWYQQALGLGLQFLLWYDEGEERNRGNFPPRFSGRQFPNYSSELNVNALELEDSALYLCASGDLSGANVLTFGAGSRLTVL.

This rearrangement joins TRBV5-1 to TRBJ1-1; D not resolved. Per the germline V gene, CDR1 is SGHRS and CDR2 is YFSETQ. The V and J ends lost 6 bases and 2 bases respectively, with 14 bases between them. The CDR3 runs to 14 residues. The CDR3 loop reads CASTQTGLNTEAFF. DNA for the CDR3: TGCGCCAGCACCCAAACCGGCCTCAACACTGAAGCTTTCTTT.

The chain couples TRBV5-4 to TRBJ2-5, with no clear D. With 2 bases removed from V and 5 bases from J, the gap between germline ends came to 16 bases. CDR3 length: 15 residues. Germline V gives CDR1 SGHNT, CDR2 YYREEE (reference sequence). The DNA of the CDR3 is TGTGCCAGCAGCTTCGGCTTGGTCCCGATCGAGACCCAGTACTTC. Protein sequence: CASSFGLVPIETQYF.

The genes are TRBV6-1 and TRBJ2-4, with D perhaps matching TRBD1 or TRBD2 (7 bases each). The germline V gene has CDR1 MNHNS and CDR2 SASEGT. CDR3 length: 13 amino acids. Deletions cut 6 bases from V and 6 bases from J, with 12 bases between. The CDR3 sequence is CASSGEGANIQYF. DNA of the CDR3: TGTGCCAGCAGCGGGGAGGGGGCAAACATTCAGTACTTC.

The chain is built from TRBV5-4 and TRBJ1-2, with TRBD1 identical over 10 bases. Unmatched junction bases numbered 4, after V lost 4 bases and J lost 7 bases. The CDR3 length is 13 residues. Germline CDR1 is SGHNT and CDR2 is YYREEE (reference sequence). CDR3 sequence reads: CASSRQGAVGYTF. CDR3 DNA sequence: TGTGCCAGCAGCAGACAGGGGGCTGTTGGCTACACCTTC.

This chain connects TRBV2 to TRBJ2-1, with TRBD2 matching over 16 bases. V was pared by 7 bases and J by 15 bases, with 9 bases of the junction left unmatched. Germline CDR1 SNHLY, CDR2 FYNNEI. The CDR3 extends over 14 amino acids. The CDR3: CASTGTSGRDGLFF. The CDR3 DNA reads TGTGCCAGCACCGGGACTAGCGGGAGGGATGGCCTGTTCTTC.

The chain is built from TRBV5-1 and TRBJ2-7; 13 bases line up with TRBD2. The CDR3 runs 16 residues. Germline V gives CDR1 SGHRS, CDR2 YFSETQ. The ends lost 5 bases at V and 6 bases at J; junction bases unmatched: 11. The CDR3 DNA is TGCGCCAGCAGTGACTCCCCGGGACTAGCGGGACGCGAGCAGTACTTC. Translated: CASSDSPGLAGREQYF. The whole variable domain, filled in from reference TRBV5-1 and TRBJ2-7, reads KAGVTQTPRYLIKTRGQQVTLSCSPISGHRSVSWYQQTPGQGLQFLFEYFSETQRNKGNFPGRFSGRQFSNSRSEMNVSTLELGDSALYLCASSDSPGLAGREQYFGPGTRLTVT.

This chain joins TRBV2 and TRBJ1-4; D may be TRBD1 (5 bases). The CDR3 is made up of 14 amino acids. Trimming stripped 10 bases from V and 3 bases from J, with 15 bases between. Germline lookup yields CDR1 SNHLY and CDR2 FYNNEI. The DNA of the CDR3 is TGTGCCACGAACCGGGGCGCACCTAATGAAAAACTGTTTTTT. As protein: CATNRGAPNEKLFF.

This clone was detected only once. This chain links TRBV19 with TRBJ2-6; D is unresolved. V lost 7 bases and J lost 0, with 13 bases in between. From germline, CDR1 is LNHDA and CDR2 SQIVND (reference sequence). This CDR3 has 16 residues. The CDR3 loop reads CASTDNYRSGANVLTF. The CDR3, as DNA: TGTGCCAGTACTGACAATTACCGCTCTGGGGCCAACGTCCTGACTTTC.

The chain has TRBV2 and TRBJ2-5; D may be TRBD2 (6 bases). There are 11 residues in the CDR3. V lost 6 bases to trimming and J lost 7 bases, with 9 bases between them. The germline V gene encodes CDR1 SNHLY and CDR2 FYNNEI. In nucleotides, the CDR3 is TGTGCCAGCAGCCCCGGGGGGACCCAGTACTTC. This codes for CASSPGGTQYF. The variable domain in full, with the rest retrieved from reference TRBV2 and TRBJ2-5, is EPEVTQTPSHQVTQMGQEVILRCVPISNHLYFYWYRQILGQKVEFLVSFYNNEISEKSEIFDDQFSVERPDGSNFTLKIRSTKLEDSAMYFCASSPGGTQYFGPGTRLLVL.

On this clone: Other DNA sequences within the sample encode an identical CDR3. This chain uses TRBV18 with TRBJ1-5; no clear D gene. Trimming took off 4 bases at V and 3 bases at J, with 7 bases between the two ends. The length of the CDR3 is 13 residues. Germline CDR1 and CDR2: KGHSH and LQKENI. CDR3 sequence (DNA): TGTGCCAGCTCACAGGGCTCCAATCAGCCCCAGCATTTT. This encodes CASSQGSNQPQHF. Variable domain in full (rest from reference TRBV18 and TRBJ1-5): NAGVMQNPRHLVRRRGQEARLRCSPMKGHSHVYWYRQLPEEGLKFMVYLQKENIIDESGMPKERFSAEFPKEGPSILRIQQVVRGDSAAYFCASSQGSNQPQHFGDGTRLSIL.

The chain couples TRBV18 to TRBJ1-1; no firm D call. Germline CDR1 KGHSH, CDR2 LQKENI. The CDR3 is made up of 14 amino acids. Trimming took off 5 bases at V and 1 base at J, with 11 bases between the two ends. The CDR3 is CASSTVRKNTEAFF. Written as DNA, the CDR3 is TGTGCCAGCTCAACGGTACGGAAGAACACTGAAGCTTTCTTT.

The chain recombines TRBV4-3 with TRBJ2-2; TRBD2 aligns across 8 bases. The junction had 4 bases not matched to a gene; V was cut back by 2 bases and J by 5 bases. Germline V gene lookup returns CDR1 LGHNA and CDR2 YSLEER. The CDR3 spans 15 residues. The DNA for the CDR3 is TGCGCCAGCAGCCAACAGCGGGAGACGACCGGGGAGCTGTTTTTT. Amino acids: CASSQQRETTGELFF.

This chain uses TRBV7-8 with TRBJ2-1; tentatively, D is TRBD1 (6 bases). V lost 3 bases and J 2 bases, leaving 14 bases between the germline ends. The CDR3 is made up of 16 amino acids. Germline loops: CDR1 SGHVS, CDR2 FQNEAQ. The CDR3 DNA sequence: TGTGCCAGCAGCTTTGAGGGGCAGGGGCCCTACAATGAGCAGTTCTTC. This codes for CASSFEGQGPYNEQFF.

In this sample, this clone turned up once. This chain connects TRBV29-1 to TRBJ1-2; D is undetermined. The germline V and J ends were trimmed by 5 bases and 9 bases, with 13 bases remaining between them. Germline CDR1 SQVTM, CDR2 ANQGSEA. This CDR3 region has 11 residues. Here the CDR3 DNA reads TGCAGCGTTCGGGCCATTGGTAGCTACACCTTC. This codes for CSVRAIGSYTF.

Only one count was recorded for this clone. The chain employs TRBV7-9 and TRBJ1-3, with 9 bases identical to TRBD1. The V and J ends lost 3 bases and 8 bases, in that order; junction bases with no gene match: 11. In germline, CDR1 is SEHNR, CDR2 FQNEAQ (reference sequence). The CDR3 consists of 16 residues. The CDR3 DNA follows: TGTGCCAGCAGCTTGAAGCGAGTAGACAGGGGGGACACCATATATTTT. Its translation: CASSLKRVDRGDTIYF.

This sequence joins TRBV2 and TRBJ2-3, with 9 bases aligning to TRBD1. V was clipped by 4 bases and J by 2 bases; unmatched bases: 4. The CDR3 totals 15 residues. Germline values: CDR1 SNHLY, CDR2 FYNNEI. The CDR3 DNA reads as TGTGCCAGCAGTGTAGGACAGGGGTACACAGATACGCAGTATTTT. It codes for CASSVGQGYTDTQYF.

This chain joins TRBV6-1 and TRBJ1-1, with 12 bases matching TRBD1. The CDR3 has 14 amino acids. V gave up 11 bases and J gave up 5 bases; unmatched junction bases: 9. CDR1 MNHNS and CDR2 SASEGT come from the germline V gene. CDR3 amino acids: CAGQGDRGRTEAFF. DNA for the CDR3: TGTGCCGGACAGGGGGACAGGGGGCGAACTGAAGCTTTCTTT.

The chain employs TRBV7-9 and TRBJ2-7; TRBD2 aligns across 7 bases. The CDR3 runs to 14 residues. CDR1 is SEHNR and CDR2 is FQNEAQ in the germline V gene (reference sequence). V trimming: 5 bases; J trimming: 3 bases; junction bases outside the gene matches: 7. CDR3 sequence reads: CASSPGTTGYEQYF. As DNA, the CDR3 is TGTGCCAGCAGCCCCGGGACTACAGGCTACGAGCAGTACTTC.

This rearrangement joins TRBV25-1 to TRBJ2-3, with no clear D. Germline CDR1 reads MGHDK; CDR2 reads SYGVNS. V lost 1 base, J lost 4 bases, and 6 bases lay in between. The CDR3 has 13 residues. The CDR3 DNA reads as TGTGCCAGCAGTGAATTTCGAGCAGATACGCAGTATTTT. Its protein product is CASSEFRADTQYF.

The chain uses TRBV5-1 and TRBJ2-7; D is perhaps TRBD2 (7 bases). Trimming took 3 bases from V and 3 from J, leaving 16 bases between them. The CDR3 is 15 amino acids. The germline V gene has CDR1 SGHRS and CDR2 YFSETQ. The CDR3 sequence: CASSSDRGGGYEQYF. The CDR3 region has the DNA TGCGCCAGCAGCTCGGACCGAGGGGGGGGCTACGAGCAGTACTTC.

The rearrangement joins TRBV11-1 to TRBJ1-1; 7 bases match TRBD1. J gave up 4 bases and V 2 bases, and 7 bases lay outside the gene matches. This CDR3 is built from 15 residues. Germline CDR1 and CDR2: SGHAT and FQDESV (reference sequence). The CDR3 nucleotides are TGTGCCAGCAGCTTACCAAGGGGGCGCGGCACTGAAGCTTTCTTT. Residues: CASSLPRGRGTEAFF.

The DNA for the CDR3 is TGCGCCAGCAGCGTAGACAGGGCGGTTGGGGCAGATACGCAGTATTTT. Residues: CASSVDRAVGADTQYF. The chain recombines TRBV5-1 with TRBJ2-3, with 7 positions matching TRBD1. J gave up 4 bases and V 4 bases, and 12 bases lay outside the gene matches. The CDR3 covers 16 residues. Germline V lookup: CDR1 SGHRS, CDR2 YFSETQ.

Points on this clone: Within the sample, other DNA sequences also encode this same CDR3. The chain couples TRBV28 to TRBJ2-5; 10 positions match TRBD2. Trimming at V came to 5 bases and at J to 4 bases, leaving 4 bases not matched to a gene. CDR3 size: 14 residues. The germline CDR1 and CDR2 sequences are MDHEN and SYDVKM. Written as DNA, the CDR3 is TGTGCCAGCAGTGTAGCGGGGGGCGGAGAGACCCAGTACTTC. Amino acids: CASSVAGGGETQYF.

The CDR3 DNA is TGTGCCAGCAGCCTCTATCGTGGACAGGGCCATGGCTACACCTTC. It is translated as CASSLYRGQGHGYTF. The chain employs TRBV13 and TRBJ1-2; 8 bases match TRBD1. This CDR3 is 15 amino acids long. V shed 5 bases, J shed 6 bases, and the junction held 11 bases outside the gene matches. Germline V lookup: CDR1 PRHDT, CDR2 FYEKMQ (reference sequence).